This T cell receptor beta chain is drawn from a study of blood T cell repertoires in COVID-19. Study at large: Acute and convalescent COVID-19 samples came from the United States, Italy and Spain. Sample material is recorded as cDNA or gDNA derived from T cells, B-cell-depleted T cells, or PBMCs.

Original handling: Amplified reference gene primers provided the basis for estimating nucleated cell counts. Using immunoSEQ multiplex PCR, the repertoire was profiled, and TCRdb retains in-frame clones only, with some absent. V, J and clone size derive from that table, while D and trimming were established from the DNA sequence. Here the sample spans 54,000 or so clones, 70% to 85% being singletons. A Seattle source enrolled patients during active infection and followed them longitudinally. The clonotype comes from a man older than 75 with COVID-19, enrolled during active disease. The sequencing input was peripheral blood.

CDR3 protein: CASSLGGQGQPPLHF. DNA of the CDR3: TGTGCCAGCAGCTTAGGGGGACAGGGTCAACCACCCCTCCACTTT. J is TRBJ1-6 and V is TRBV7-2, with 9 bases fitting TRBD1. This CDR3 has 15 amino acids. V gave up 1 base and J gave up 11 bases; unmatched junction bases: 6. Germline CDR1 and CDR2: SGHTA and FQGNSA. Complete variable domain (other parts from reference TRBV7-2 and TRBJ1-6): GAGVSQSPSNKVTEKGKDVELRCDPISGHTALYWYRQSLGQGLEFLIYFQGNSAPDKSGLPSDRFSAERTGGSVSTLTIQRTQQEDSAVYLCASSLGGQGQPPLHFGNGTRLTVT.